Below, 7 T cell receptor beta chains from the same sample are listed, as sequenced in a study of blood T cells in healthy people across ages. PCR was performed a second time for about 7 to 11 cycles using a sample-barcoded 5' primer and a J-beta primer mix. TCRdb passed the 5' RACE reads through MiXCR, listing each CDR3 protein once. The sample consists of about 830,000 distinct CDR3 sequences, less than 80% of them appearing once. Sequencing was performed on blood. Every receptor here comes from a man younger than 45 in good health.

The rearrangement uses TRBV20-1 and TRBJ1-5, with D possibly being TRBD1 (5 bases). Germline-derived CDR1 and CDR2 are DFQATT and SNEGSKA (reference sequence). V was cut by 4 bases and J by 2 bases, with 12 bases left in between. The CDR3 extends over 14 amino acids. DNA of the CDR3: TGCAGTGCTACCCAGGGAAGCGGCAATCAGCCCCAGCATTTT. Amino acids: CSATQGSGNQPQHF.

The chain links TRBV5-1 to TRBJ2-7, with 7 bases aligning to TRBD2. The V and J ends lost 0 bases and 5 bases, in that order; junction bases with no gene match: 8. This CDR3 has 15 residues. Germline assignment: CDR1 SGHRS and CDR2 YFSETQ. The chain's CDR3 is CASSLGGRREDEQYF. The CDR3 DNA reads TGCGCCAGCAGCTTGGGAGGACGCCGGGAGGACGAGCAGTACTTC.

This clonotype turned up a few times. The rearrangement links TRBV7-9 to TRBJ2-3; 8 bases fit TRBD1. CDR1 is SEHNR, CDR2 FQNEAQ, per germline (reference sequence). This CDR3 is 16 amino acids long. Losses at the gene ends were 5 bases for V and 4 bases for J; bases not matched to a gene: 11. The CDR3 reads CASSLRQGRLADTQYF. In DNA, the CDR3 is TGTGCCAGCAGCCTCCGACAGGGGCGCCTCGCAGATACGCAGTATTTT.

The rearrangement links TRBV6-5 to TRBJ1-2; D is possibly TRBD1 (5 bases). Germline V gives CDR1 MNHEY, CDR2 SVGAGI. This CDR3 has 17 amino acids. The V and J ends lost 0 bases and 4 bases respectively, with 18 bases between them. CDR3 in DNA: TGTGCCAGCAGTTACTCGACGGGGGGGGTTTCCACCTATGGCTACACCTTC. Its protein is CASSYSTGGVSTYGYTF.

V and J are TRBV29-1 and TRBJ2-3, with D possibly being TRBD1 (6 bases). V gave up 6 bases and J gave up 2 bases, with 15 bases separating them. The length of the CDR3 is 14 residues. CDR1 and CDR2 (germline): SQVTM, ANQGSEA. CDR3 sequence: CSVHRAGSTDTQYF. For the CDR3, the DNA is TGCAGCGTCCACAGGGCCGGGTCCACAGATACGCAGTATTTT.

The chain carries TRBV6-2 or TRBV6-3 and TRBJ2-1; TRBD2 matches at 14 bases. Looked up from germline, CDR1 is MNHEY and CDR2 is SVGEGT. The CDR3 has 16 amino acids. J was trimmed by 10 bases and V by 5 bases; bases with no gene match: 10. For the CDR3, the DNA is TGTGCCAGCAGTATCGCGACTAGCGGGGGGGCACGAGAGCAGTTCTTC. Protein sequence: CASSIATSGGAREQFF.

This clonotype is a singleton in its sample. The V and J genes are TRBV18 and TRBJ1-1, with 7 bases matching TRBD1. Germline CDR1 is KGHSH and CDR2 is LQKENI. The V segment lost 3 bases and the J segment 1 base; nucleotides outside the gene matches: 5. The CDR3 totals 15 residues. The CDR3 DNA reads TGTGCCAGCTCACCTTTTGGGACAGCGAACACTGAAGCTTTCTTT. Its protein product is CASSPFGTANTEAFF.